This T cell receptor (beta chain) stems from a study of T cell repertoires in cytomegalovirus infection. Whole-study context: From public TCR beta signatures came an indication of both CMV infection and matching HLA type. Points from the study as a whole: There were carriers of CMV plus the relevant HLA, and cumulative public TCR beta family frequency identified them. The response measured ex vivo was dominated by TCR beta clonotypes (HLA-C-restricted and CMV-specific).

TCRdb itself ran the reads through MiXCR, one entry per CDR3 protein. The sample lists about 60,000 distinct CDR3 sequences, 33% occurring once. This clonotype showed up just a few times. Its target is unknown. The CDR3 loop spans 15 amino acids. Unmatched junction bases numbered 8, after V lost 6 bases and J lost 2 bases. The germline CDR1 and CDR2 sequences are SQVTM and ANQGSEA. Sequenced input: PBMCs, sequenced either directly or after in vitro stimulation (not recorded which). The rearrangement joins TRBV29-1 to TRBJ2-2; 8 bases map to TRBD2. The receptor was isolated from a human donor in good health (CMV status not recorded). Some clones in this sample may be carry-over from other donors' samples. The CDR3 DNA sequence: TGCAGCGTGGACACGGCGGGGGGAAACACCGGGGAGCTGTTTTTT. This gives the protein CSVDTAGGNTGELFF.